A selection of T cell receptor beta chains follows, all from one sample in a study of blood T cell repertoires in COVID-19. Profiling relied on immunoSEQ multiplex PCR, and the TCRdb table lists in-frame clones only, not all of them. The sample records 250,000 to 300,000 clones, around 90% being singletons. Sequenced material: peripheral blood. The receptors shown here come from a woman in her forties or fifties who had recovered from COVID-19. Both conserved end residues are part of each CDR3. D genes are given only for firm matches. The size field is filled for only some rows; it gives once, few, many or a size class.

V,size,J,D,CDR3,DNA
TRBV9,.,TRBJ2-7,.,CASSFGGSTYEQYF,TGTGCCAGCAGCTTCGGGGGATCCACCTACGAGCAGTACTTC
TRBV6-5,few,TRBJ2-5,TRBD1,CASRRDRGPLETQYF,TGTGCCAGCAGACGCGACAGGGGGCCGCTCGAGACCCAGTACTTC
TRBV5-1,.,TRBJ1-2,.,CASSLDQINYGYTF,TGCGCCAGCAGCTTGGACCAGATTAACTATGGCTACACCTTC
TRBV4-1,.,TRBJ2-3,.,CASSSLIGPGTDTQYF,TGCGCCAGCAGCTCGCTAATCGGTCCTGGCACAGATACGCAGTATTTT
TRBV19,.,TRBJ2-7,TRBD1,CASSIGPHPGQGSYEQYF,TGTGCCAGTAGTATAGGGCCTCATCCGGGACAGGGTAGTTACGAGCAGTACTTC
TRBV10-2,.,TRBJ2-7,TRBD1,CASTDRGHEQYF,TGCGCCAGCACGGACAGGGGTCACGAGCAGTACTTC
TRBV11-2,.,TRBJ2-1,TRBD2,CASSKGLAGVNNEQFF,TGTGCCAGCAGCAAGGGACTAGCGGGAGTAAACAATGAGCAGTTCTTC
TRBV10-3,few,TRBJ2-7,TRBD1,CAIGQGASYEQYF,TGTGCCATCGGGCAGGGGGCCTCCTACGAGCAGTACTTC
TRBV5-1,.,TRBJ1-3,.,CASSLGTAYGNTIYF,TGCGCCAGCAGCTTGGGGACAGCCTACGGAAACACCATATATTTT
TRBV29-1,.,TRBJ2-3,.,CSVAGASGDTQYF,TGCAGCGTTGCAGGGGCCTCGGGAGATACGCAGTATTTT
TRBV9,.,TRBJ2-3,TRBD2,CASSVAAGGPTDTQYF,TGTGCCAGCAGCGTAGCGGCGGGAGGGCCCACAGATACGCAGTATTTT
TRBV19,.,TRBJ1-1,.,CASRQLGGNTEAFF,TGTGCCAGTCGCCAACTGGGGGGGAACACTGAAGCTTTCTTT
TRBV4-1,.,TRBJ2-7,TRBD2,CASSQELAGGYLVRF,TGCGCCAGCAGCCAGGAACTAGCGGGAGGTTACTTAGTTCGCTTT
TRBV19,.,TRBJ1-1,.,CASSIRSEKIEAFF,TGTGCCAGTAGTATTAGGAGTGAGAAAATTGAAGCTTTCTTT
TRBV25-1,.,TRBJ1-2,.,CASSEIANYGYTF,TGTGCCAGCAGCGAAATCGCGAACTATGGCTACACCTTC
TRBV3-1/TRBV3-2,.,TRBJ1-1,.,CASSQFTGNTEAFF,TGTGCCAGCAGCCAATTCACAGGGAACACTGAAGCTTTCTTT
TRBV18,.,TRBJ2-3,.,CASSPLTRWETDTQYF,TGTGCCAGCTCACCACTGACTAGATGGGAGACAGATACGCAGTATTTT
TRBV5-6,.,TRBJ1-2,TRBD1,CASSLEGQGGLQGYTF,TGTGCCAGCAGCTTGGAGGGACAGGGAGGACTACAGGGCTACACCTTC
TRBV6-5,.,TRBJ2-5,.,CASSPTGQETQYF,TGTGCCAGCAGTCCGACAGGACAAGAGACCCAGTACTTC
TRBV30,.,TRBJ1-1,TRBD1,CAWSPNRGRGAFF,TGTGCCTGGAGTCCGAACAGGGGGCGGGGGGCTTTCTTT
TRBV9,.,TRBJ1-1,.,CASSQAGVTEAFF,TGTGCCAGCTCACAGGCGGGAGTTACTGAAGCTTTCTTT
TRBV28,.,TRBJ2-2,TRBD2,CASKPPRGGYTGELFF,TGTGCCAGCAAACCCCCTCGGGGGGGATACACCGGGGAGCTGTTTTTT
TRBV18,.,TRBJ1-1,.,CASSPFGDLNTEAFF,TGTGCCAGCTCACCGTTTGGAGACTTGAACACTGAAGCTTTCTTT
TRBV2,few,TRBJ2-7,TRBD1,CASRDRVHEQYF,TGTGCCAGCAGAGACAGGGTTCACGAGCAGTACTTC
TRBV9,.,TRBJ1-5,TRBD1,CASSVGQGLHQPQHF,TGTGCCAGCAGCGTCGGACAGGGCCTTCATCAGCCCCAGCATTTT
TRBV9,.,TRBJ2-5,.,CASSVGGTVETQYF,TGTGCCAGCAGCGTAGGCGGGACGGTAGAGACCCAGTACTTC
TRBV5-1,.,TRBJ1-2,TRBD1,CASSLDRGANYGYTF,TGCGCCAGCAGCCTTGACAGGGGAGCTAACTATGGCTACACCTTC
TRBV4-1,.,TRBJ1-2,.,CASSPTESYGYTF,TGCGCCAGCAGCCCCACTGAGTCCTATGGCTACACCTTC
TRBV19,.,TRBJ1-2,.,CASSTSKRGADGYTF,TGTGCCAGTAGCACAAGCAAAAGGGGCGCGGATGGCTACACCTTC
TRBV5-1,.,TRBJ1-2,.,CASSLTGNTFKNGYTF,TGCGCCAGCAGCTTGACGGGGAACACTTTTAAGAATGGCTACACCTTC
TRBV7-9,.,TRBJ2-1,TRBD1,CASSSPGQGKQFF,TGTGCCAGCAGCTCTCCGGGACAGGGAAAGCAGTTCTTC
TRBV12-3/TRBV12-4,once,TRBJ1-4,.,CASSFGQTEKLFF,TGTGCCAGCAGTTTTGGACAGACTGAAAAACTGTTTTTT
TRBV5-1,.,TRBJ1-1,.,CASSYSRGMNTEAFF,TGCGCCAGCTCCTACTCTCGGGGGATGAACACTGAAGCTTTCTTT
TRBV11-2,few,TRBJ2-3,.,CASSTGRGGTDTQYF,TGTGCCAGCAGTACGGGCAGGGGTGGGACGGATACGCAGTATTTT
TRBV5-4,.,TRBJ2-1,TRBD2,CASSYESSGYDEQFF,TGTGCCAGCAGCTATGAATCTAGCGGGTATGATGAGCAGTTCTTC
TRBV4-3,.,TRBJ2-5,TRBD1,CASSRTTGTLSQETQYF,TGCGCCAGCAGCCGCACGACAGGGACCTTAAGCCAAGAGACCCAGTACTTC
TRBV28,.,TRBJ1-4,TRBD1,CASSQGDEEKLFF,TGTGCCAGCAGTCAGGGGGATGAGGAAAAACTGTTTTTT
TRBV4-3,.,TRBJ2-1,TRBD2,CASSQDDRASGSSYNEQFF,TGCGCCAGCAGCCAAGACGATCGGGCTAGCGGGAGCTCCTACAATGAGCAGTTCTTC
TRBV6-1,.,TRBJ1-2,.,CASSEARRYGYTF,TGTGCCAGCAGTGAAGCGCGGCGGTATGGCTACACCTTC
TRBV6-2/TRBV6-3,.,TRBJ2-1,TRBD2,CASSYIVASGRNPQFF,TGTGCCAGCAGTTATATAGTCGCTAGCGGGAGAAATCCGCAGTTCTTC
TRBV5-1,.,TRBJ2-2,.,CASSLGRGAGTGELFF,TGCGCCAGCAGCTTGGGGAGGGGTGCCGGCACCGGGGAGCTGTTTTTT
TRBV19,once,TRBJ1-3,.,CASSILRAGNTIYF,TGTGCCAGTAGTATCCTCCGGGCTGGAAACACCATATATTTT
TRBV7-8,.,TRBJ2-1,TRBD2,CASSRGLAGGDEQFF,TGTGCCAGCAGCCGAGGCTTGGCGGGAGGGGATGAGCAGTTCTTC
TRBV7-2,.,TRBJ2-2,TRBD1,CASTLRQGAGELFF,TGTGCCAGCACCCTTCGACAGGGGGCCGGGGAGCTGTTTTTT
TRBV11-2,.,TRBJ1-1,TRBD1,CASSLTGGITEAFF,TGTGCCAGCAGCTTGACAGGGGGCATCACTGAAGCTTTCTTT
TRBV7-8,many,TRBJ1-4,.,CASSLFLGGSEKLFF,TGTGCCAGCAGCCTTTTTCTGGGTGGGAGTGAAAAACTGTTTTTT
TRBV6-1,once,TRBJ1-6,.,CASSFQEGNSPLHF,TGTGCCAGCAGTTTCCAGGAGGGAAATTCACCCCTCCACTTT
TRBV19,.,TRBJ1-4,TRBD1,CASSIDGGSRGLNEKLFF,TGTGCCAGTAGTATAGATGGCGGATCGAGGGGGCTTAATGAAAAACTGTTTTTT
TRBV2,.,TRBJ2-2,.,CASWEFANTGELFF,TGTGCCAGCTGGGAGTTCGCGAACACCGGGGAGCTGTTTTTT
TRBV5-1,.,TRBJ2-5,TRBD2,CASSLKGTSGSISLSSEETQYF,TGCGCCAGCAGCTTGAAAGGGACTAGCGGGAGTATTAGCCTCTCGTCCGAGGAGACCCAGTACTTC
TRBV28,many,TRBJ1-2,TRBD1,CASSSTGLAYGYTF,TGTGCCAGCAGTTCGACAGGGCTGGCCTATGGCTACACCTTC
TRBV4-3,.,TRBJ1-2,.,CASSQSPGDGYTF,TGCGCCAGCAGCCAAAGTCCAGGGGATGGCTACACCTTC